This is a list of T cell receptor beta chains from one sample in a study of cytomegalovirus exposure and HLA in healthy donors. Libraries were prepared by immunoSEQ multiplex PCR; TCRdb keeps only in-frame clonotypes and omits some of them. This repertoire shows about 140,000 clones, around 63% found once; its top ten account for 1.5% to 2%. The material sequenced was PBMCs. The receptors shown here come from a human donor in good health. Both conserved end residues are part of each CDR3. A D gene is named only where the DNA matches it firmly. Only some rows state a clone size, as once, few, many or a class for expanded clones.

clone_size	j_call	d_call	v_call	cdr3_aa	cdr3_nt
NA	TRBJ2-7	TRBD1	TRBV27	CASSLSGQWDEQYF	TGTGCCAGCAGTTTGTCGGGACAGTGGGACGAGCAGTACTTC
NA	TRBJ1-2	NA	TRBV19	CASSNINYGYTF	TGTGCCAGTAGTAACATTAACTATGGCTACACCTTC
NA	TRBJ2-7	TRBD1	TRBV5-1	CASSLDFGTGGYEQYF	TGCGCCAGCAGCTTGGATTTTGGGACAGGGGGCTACGAGCAGTACTTC
NA	TRBJ2-7	TRBD1	TRBV7-9	CASSYSGTGIHEQYF	TGTGCCAGCAGCTATTCCGGGACAGGGATCCACGAGCAGTACTTC
NA	TRBJ2-7	NA	TRBV4-1	CASSQDNSFTYEQYF	TGCGCCAGCAGCCAAGATAACAGCTTTACCTACGAGCAGTACTTC
NA	TRBJ1-2	NA	TRBV4-1	CASSPSLGPYGYTF	TGCGCCAGCAGCCCAAGCCTGGGCCCCTATGGCTACACCTTC
few	TRBJ2-5	TRBD1	TRBV2	CASSEDWTGKVETQYF	TGTGCCAGCAGTGAAGACTGGACAGGGAAGGTAGAGACCCAGTACTTC
NA	TRBJ2-3	NA	TRBV13	CASSLFGRVGTDTQYF	TGTGCCAGCAGCTTATTCGGCAGGGTGGGCACAGATACGCAGTATTTT
NA	TRBJ2-3	TRBD2	TRBV9	CASSVGASGSADTQYF	TGTGCCAGCAGCGTAGGGGCTAGCGGGAGCGCAGATACGCAGTATTTT
NA	TRBJ1-2	NA	TRBV5-4	CAGSPGGAYGYTF	TGTGCCGGTTCGCCGGGGGGCGCCTATGGCTACACCTTC
NA	TRBJ2-5	TRBD2	TRBV29-1	CSVPGGSTETQYF	TGCAGCGTTCCGGGAGGGTCAACAGAGACCCAGTACTTC
few	TRBJ2-7	TRBD2	TRBV6-5	CASRPRLAGFYEQYF	TGTGCCAGCAGACCCCGACTAGCGGGATTCTACGAGCAGTACTTC
NA	TRBJ2-7	NA	TRBV6-4	CASSVGPSYEQYF	TGTGCCAGCAGCGTGGGCCCCTCTTACGAGCAGTACTTC
NA	TRBJ2-7	NA	TRBV7-6	CASSPSEGGNEYF	TGTGCCAGCAGCCCATCAGAGGGCGGGAATGAGTACTTC
NA	TRBJ2-1	NA	TRBV19	CASSTVSGYEQFF	TGTGCCAGTAGTACCGTTTCAGGCTATGAGCAGTTCTTC
few	TRBJ2-2	TRBD1	TRBV28	CASSLAGTGYGELFF	TGTGCCAGCAGCTTGGCCGGGACAGGGTACGGGGAGCTGTTTTTT
NA	TRBJ2-5	NA	TRBV10-3	CAISGASEETQYF	TGTGCCATCAGTGGGGCCAGTGAGGAGACCCAGTACTTC
NA	TRBJ1-5	TRBD1	TRBV6-5	CASSFNRGSNQPQHF	TGTGCCAGCAGTTTCAACAGGGGGAGCAATCAGCCCCAGCATTTT
NA	TRBJ2-7	NA	TRBV9	CASSVAPTGGGEQYF	TGTGCCAGCAGCGTAGCCCCGACCGGAGGTGGCGAGCAGTACTTC
few	TRBJ1-1	TRBD1	TRBV11-2	CASSGDRRAEAFF	TGTGCCAGCAGCGGGGACAGGAGGGCTGAAGCTTTCTTT
NA	TRBJ2-1	TRBD1	TRBV9	CASSVAGTGYNEQFF	TGTGCCAGCAGCGTAGCCGGGACAGGGTACAATGAGCAGTTCTTC